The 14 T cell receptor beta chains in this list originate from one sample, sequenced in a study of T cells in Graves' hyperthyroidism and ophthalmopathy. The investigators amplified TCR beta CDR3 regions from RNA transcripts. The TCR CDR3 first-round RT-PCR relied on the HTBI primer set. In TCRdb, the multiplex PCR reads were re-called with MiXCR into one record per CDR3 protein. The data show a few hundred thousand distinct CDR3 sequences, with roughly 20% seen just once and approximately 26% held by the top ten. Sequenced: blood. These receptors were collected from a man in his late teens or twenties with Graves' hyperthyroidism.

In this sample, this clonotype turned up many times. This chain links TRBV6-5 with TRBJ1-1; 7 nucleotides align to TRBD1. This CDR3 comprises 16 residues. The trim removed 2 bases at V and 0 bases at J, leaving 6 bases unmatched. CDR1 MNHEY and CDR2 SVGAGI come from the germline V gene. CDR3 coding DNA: TGTGCCAGCAGTTACGCGGGACAGAGGGTGAACACTGAAGCTTTCTTT. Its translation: CASSYAGQRVNTEAFF.

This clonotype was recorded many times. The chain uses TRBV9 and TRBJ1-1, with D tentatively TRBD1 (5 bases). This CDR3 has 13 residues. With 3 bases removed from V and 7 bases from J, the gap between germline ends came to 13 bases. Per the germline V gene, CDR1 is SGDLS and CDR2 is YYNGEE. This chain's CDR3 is CASSGIRGNEAFF. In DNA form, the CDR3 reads TGTGCCAGCAGCGGGATAAGGGGTAATGAAGCTTTCTTT.

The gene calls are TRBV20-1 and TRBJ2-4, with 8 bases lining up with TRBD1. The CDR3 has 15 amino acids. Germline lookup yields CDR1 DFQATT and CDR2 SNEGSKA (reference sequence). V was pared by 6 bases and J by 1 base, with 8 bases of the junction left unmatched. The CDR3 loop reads CSAGDRQSAKNIQYF. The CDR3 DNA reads TGCAGTGCGGGGGACAGGCAGTCTGCCAAAAACATTCAGTACTTC.

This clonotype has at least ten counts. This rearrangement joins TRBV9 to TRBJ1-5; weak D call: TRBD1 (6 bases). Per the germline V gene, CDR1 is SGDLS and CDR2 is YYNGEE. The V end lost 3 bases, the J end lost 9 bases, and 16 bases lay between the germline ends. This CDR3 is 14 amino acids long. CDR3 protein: CASSGGQKGSPQHF. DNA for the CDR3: TGTGCCAGCAGCGGCGGACAGAAAGGGTCGCCCCAGCATTTT.

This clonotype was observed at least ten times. DNA for the CDR3: TGTGCCAGCAGCCTGCAGTTGGGGATCGCAGGTCCTCCCGCTAATTCACCCCTCCACTTT. It encodes CASSLQLGIAGPPANSPLHF. The chain employs TRBV13 and TRBJ1-6, with D unclear. Deletions cut 5 bases from V and 6 bases from J, with 29 bases between. The CDR3 consists of 20 residues. Germline values: CDR1 PRHDT, CDR2 FYEKMQ (reference sequence).

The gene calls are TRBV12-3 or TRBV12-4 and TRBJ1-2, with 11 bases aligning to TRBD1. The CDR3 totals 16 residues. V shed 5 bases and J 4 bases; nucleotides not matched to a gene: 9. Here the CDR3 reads CASSLRTGGEGYGYTF. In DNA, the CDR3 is TGTGCCAGCAGTCTTAGGACAGGGGGCGAGGGCTATGGCTACACCTTC.

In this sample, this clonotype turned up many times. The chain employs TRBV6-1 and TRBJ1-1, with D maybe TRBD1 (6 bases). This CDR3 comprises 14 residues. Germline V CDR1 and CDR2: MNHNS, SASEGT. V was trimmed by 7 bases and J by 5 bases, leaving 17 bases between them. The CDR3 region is CASIKEGGKTEAFF. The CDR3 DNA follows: TGTGCCAGCATCAAGGAGGGGGGGAAAACTGAAGCTTTCTTT.

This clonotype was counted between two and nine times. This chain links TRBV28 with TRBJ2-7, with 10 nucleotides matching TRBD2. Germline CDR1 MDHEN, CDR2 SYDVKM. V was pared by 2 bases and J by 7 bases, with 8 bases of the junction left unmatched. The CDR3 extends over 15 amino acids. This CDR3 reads CASSLGLAAKEEQYF. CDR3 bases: TGTGCCAGCAGTTTAGGACTAGCGGCCAAAGAAGAGCAGTACTTC.

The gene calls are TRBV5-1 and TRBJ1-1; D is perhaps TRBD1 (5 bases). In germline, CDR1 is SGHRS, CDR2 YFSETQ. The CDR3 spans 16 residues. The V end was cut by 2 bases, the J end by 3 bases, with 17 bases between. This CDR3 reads CASSFSFRGADTEAFF. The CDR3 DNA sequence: TGCGCCAGCAGCTTTTCCTTTCGGGGCGCGGACACTGAAGCTTTCTTT.

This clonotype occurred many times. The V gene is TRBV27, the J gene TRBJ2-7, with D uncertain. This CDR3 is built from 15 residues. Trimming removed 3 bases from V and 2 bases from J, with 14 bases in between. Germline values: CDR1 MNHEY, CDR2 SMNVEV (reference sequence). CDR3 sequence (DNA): TGTGCCAGCAGTTTTCAAGGGCCTAACACCTACGAGCAGTACTTC. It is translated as CASSFQGPNTYEQYF.

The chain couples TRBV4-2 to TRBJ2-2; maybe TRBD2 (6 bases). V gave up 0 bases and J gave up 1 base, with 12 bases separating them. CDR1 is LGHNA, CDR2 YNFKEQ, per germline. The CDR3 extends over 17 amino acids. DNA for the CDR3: TGTGCCAGCAGCCAAGATCGCTGGGGGGAGAACACCGGGGAGCTGTTTTTT. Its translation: CASSQDRWGENTGELFF.

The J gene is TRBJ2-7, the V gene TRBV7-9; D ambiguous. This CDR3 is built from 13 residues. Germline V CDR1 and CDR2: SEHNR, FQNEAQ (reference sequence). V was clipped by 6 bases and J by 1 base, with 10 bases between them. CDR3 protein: CASRADGSYEQYF. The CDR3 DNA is TGTGCCAGCAGGGCTGACGGATCCTACGAGCAGTACTTC.

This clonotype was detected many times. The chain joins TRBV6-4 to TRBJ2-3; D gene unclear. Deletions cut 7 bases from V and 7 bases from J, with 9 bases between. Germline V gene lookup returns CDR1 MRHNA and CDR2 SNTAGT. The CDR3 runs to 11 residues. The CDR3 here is CASTFSNTQYF. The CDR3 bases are TGTGCCAGCACCTTCTCAAATACGCAGTATTTT.

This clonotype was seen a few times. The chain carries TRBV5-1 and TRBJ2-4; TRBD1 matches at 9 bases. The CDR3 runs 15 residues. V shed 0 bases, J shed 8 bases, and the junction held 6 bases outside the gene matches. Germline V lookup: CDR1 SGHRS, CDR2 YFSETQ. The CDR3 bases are TGCGCCAGCAGCTTGGATGGGACAGGGACCGACATTCAGTACTTC. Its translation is CASSLDGTGTDIQYF.